This T cell receptor (beta chain) was retrieved from a study of shared clonotypes between healthy human individuals. CDR1 SGHVS and CDR2 FQNEAQ come from the germline V gene. The CDR3 contains 16 residues. The V gene end was trimmed by 5 bases and the J gene end by 5 bases; junction bases not matched to a gene: 13. The run depth of the assay was deep. Repertoires were generated with immunoSEQ multiplex PCR, while TCRdb's copy carries only in-frame clones and drops some. This sample has some 1.4 million clones; 95% to 97% occur once, and the top ten carry more than 0.9%. The rearrangement uses TRBV7-8 and TRBJ2-7, with 9 bases fitting TRBD1. The TCR comes from a man under 40 in good health. Sequenced material: naive CD4+ T cells sorted from blood. Subset denoted: CD45RA+ positively selected. The CDR3, as DNA: TGTGCCAGCAGCGAGGTGGTGGGACAGGGTCTCCACGAGCAGTACTTC. Encoded protein: CASSEVVGQGLHEQYF.